Below, 16 T cell receptor beta chains from the same sample are listed, as sequenced in a study of response to subunit inactivated influenza vaccine. TCRdb reanalysed the RT-PCR reads using MiXCR and keeps one entry per CDR3 protein. The table includes about half a million distinct CDR3 sequences, over 9.5% detected once. The source was PBMCs from blood, collected about 40 days after vaccination. All receptors derive from a man in his fifties who received an inactivated influenza vaccine.

This clonotype was seen ten or more times. The chain combines TRBV27 with TRBJ2-7; 8 positions agree with TRBD1. CDR3 length: 17 residues. Germline CDR1 and CDR2: MNHEY and SMNVEV (reference sequence). Trimming at V came to 3 bases and at J to 0 bases, leaving 10 bases not matched to a gene. The CDR3 loop is CASSLRSGTGASYEQYF. In DNA form, the CDR3 reads TGTGCCAGCAGTTTGCGTTCCGGGACAGGTGCCTCCTACGAGCAGTACTTC.

The J gene is TRBJ2-3, the V gene TRBV7-3; 7 bases align to TRBD2. This CDR3 region has 16 residues. CDR1 is SGHTA and CDR2 is FQGTGA in the germline V gene. V shed 2 bases and J 3 bases; nucleotides not matched to a gene: 8. CDR3 protein: CASSLGTTGRTDTQYF. The DNA of the CDR3 is TGTGCCAGCAGCTTAGGGACTACCGGGAGGACAGATACGCAGTATTTT.

This clonotype was picked up a small number of times. This chain links TRBV6-5 with TRBJ2-2; 10 positions match TRBD2. The CDR3 contains 16 residues. Germline assignment: CDR1 MNHEY and CDR2 SVGAGI. Trimming cost V 2 bases and J 7 bases; bases outside gene matches: 7. CDR3 sequence reads: CASSYLSGGTNGELFF. The CDR3 coding sequence is TGTGCCAGCAGTTACCTTAGCGGGGGGACCAACGGGGAGCTGTTTTTT.

This chain connects TRBV4-3 to TRBJ2-5; the D gene is possibly TRBD1 (5 bases). Trimming removed 0 bases from V and 0 bases from J, with 14 bases in between. CDR3 length: 17 amino acids. CDR1 and CDR2 (germline): LGHNA, YSLEER. The CDR3 loop reads CASSQERSAGYQETQYF. As DNA, the CDR3 is TGCGCCAGCAGCCAAGAGAGGTCGGCAGGGTACCAAGAGACCCAGTACTTC.

This clonotype came up many times. V and J are TRBV7-2 and TRBJ2-5; D remains ambiguous. Per germline, CDR1 SGHTA and CDR2 FQGNSA. This CDR3 is built from 15 residues. Trimming removed 1 base from V and 7 bases from J, with 16 bases in between. This chain's CDR3 is CASSLEQRGFGTQYF. The DNA of the CDR3 is TGTGCCAGCAGCTTAGAGCAGCGAGGATTTGGGACCCAGTACTTC.

This clonotype has a handful of counts. The J gene is TRBJ2-7, the V gene TRBV11-2, with 7 nucleotides matching TRBD2. Looked up from germline, CDR1 is SGHAT and CDR2 is FQNNGV. This CDR3 has 17 residues. With V trimmed by 3 bases and J by 3 bases, 14 bases remained unmatched. As DNA, the CDR3 is TGTGCCAGCAGCTTTAGTCTAGCGCGGGAGAAATACTACGAGCAGTACTTC. It yields the protein CASSFSLAREKYYEQYF.

V gene TRBV5-1 combines with J gene TRBJ2-1; D is perhaps TRBD2 (6 bases). Germline CDR1 is SGHRS and CDR2 is YFSETQ. The CDR3 is 14 residues long. V was pared by 0 bases and J by 8 bases, with 12 bases between. CDR3 sequence: CASSLARTKDEQFF. In DNA, the CDR3 is TGCGCCAGCAGCTTGGCACGGACTAAGGATGAGCAGTTCTTC. Full variable domain (missing parts from reference TRBV5-1 and TRBJ2-1): KAGVTQTPRYLIKTRGQQVTLSCSPISGHRSVSWYQQTPGQGLQFLFEYFSETQRNKGNFPGRFSGRQFSNSRSEMNVSTLELGDSALYLCASSLARTKDEQFFGPGTRLTVL.

This clonotype showed up just a few times. This rearrangement joins TRBV10-3 to TRBJ1-1; 7 nucleotides line up with TRBD1. The CDR3 is made up of 14 amino acids. Trimming at V came to 10 bases and at J to 1 base, leaving 9 bases not matched to a gene. CDR1 and CDR2 from the germline V gene are ENHRY and SYGVKD. CDR3 bases: TGTGCCACCAGGACAGGAGCCGGGAACACTGAAGCTTTCTTT. Protein product: CATRTGAGNTEAFF.

The chain couples TRBV5-1 to TRBJ2-5, with a possible D match to TRBD1 (5 bases). Per the germline V gene, CDR1 is SGHRS and CDR2 is YFSETQ. V lost 0 bases, J lost 5 bases, and 8 bases lay in between. This CDR3 comprises 13 residues. In DNA form, the CDR3 reads TGCGCCAGCAGCTTGGAGGCAGGGGAGACCCAGTACTTC. It yields the protein CASSLEAGETQYF.

The V and J genes are TRBV20-1 and TRBJ2-1; 7 bases fit TRBD1. The CDR3 has 12 amino acids. Looked up from germline, CDR1 is DFQATT and CDR2 is SNEGSKA (reference sequence). CDR3 sequence (DNA): TGCGGCTTAAAGAGGGGGCTCAATGAGCAGTTCTTC. It yields the protein CGLKRGLNEQFF.

This clonotype was detected a few times. The V gene is TRBV5-5, the J gene TRBJ1-1; 7 bases are a match to TRBD1. After removal of 5 bases from V and 1 base from J, the junction contained 8 bases not matched to a gene. Germline V CDR1 and CDR2: SGHKS, YYEKEE (reference sequence). This CDR3 spans 15 amino acids. The CDR3 DNA sequence: TGTGCCAGCAGTCTCCCCGGGACAGCGAACACTGAAGCTTTCTTT. It specifies CASSLPGTANTEAFF.

This clonotype came up a few times. The rearrangement uses TRBV4-3 and TRBJ2-1; the match to TRBD2 covers 10 bases. The ends lost 4 bases at V and 0 bases at J; junction bases unmatched: 6. The germline V gene has CDR1 LGHNA and CDR2 YSLEER. The CDR3 is made up of 17 amino acids. The CDR3 protein is CASSPRGLAVSYNEQFF. CDR3 nucleotide sequence: TGCGCCAGCAGCCCACGTGGACTAGCGGTCTCCTACAATGAGCAGTTCTTC.

This clonotype was seen repeatedly, ten times or more. The chain has TRBV7-2 and TRBJ1-5, with D uncertain. This CDR3 contains 15 residues. Trimming shortened V by 1 base and J by 6 bases, and 13 bases separated the two germline ends. In germline, CDR1 is SGHTA, CDR2 FQGNSA. This chain's CDR3 is CASSLGSGSGQPQHF. DNA of the CDR3: TGTGCCAGCAGCTTAGGATCGGGAAGCGGTCAGCCCCAGCATTTT.

This clonotype turned up a few times. The chain carries TRBV7-9 and TRBJ2-1, with TRBD2 matching 10 bases. The CDR3 length is 15 residues. J gave up 9 bases and V 2 bases, and 7 bases lay outside the gene matches. Per germline, CDR1 SEHNR and CDR2 FQNEAQ (reference sequence). CDR3 residues: CASSLRASGSGEQFF. Here the CDR3 DNA reads TGTGCCAGCAGCTTAAGGGCTAGCGGGAGTGGTGAGCAGTTCTTC.

The chain has TRBV3-1 and TRBJ2-3; 8 bases are shared with TRBD1. V dropped 5 bases and J dropped 2; count of bases not matched to a gene: 6. Germline lookup yields CDR1 LGHDT and CDR2 YNNKEL (reference sequence). CDR3 length: 15 amino acids. The CDR3 DNA is TGTGCCAGCAGCACCCGACAGGGGAACACAGATACGCAGTATTTT. This encodes CASSTRQGNTDTQYF.

This rearrangement joins TRBV7-2 to TRBJ2-2, with unresolved D. The CDR3 is made up of 12 amino acids. V lost 6 bases, J lost 6 bases, and 8 bases lay in between. Germline V gene data show CDR1 as SGHTA and CDR2 as FQGNSA. The CDR3 spells CASSNPPGELFF. CDR3 DNA: TGTGCCAGCAGTAACCCACCCGGGGAGCTGTTTTTT. Complete variable domain (other parts from reference TRBV7-2 and TRBJ2-2): GAGVSQSPSNKVTEKGKDVELRCDPISGHTALYWYRQSLGQGLEFLIYFQGNSAPDKSGLPSDRFSAERTGGSVSTLTIQRTQQEDSAVYLCASSNPPGELFFGEGSRLTVL.